Below are 32 T cell receptor beta chains sequenced from a single sample in a study of blood T cell repertoires in COVID-19. This table comes from immunoSEQ multiplex PCR, and its TCRdb copy is limited to in-frame clones, with some not included. The sample records roughly 230,000 clones, 89% being singletons. Sequenced: peripheral blood. The receptors originated from a woman aged 40 to 50 who had recovered from COVID-19.

The chain is built from TRBV2 and TRBJ2-3; 7 nucleotides line up with TRBD2. This CDR3 contains 13 residues. After removal of 4 bases from V and 5 bases from J, the junction contained 3 bases not matched to a gene. Looked up from germline, CDR1 is SNHLY and CDR2 is FYNNEI. The CDR3 sequence: CASSGVAGDTQYF. DNA for the CDR3: TGTGCCAGCAGTGGGGTAGCGGGAGATACGCAGTATTTT.

The V call is TRBV21-1, the J call TRBJ1-2; the D call in the table, TRBD1, was not verified against the DNA. TRBV21-1 represents a pseudogene. There are 13 residues in the CDR3. This CDR3 is CASSIGQGGGYTF. The DNA of the CDR3 is TGTGCCAGCAGCATCGGACAGGGTGGAGGCTACACCTTC.

In its sample, this clone was seen a few times. The rearrangement links TRBV5-1 to TRBJ2-7; TRBD2 agrees at 14 bases. After removal of 5 bases from V and 2 bases from J, the junction contained 6 bases not matched to a gene. The germline gives CDR1 SGHRS, CDR2 YFSETQ. This CDR3 has 16 amino acids. The CDR3 reads CASRFGLAGGTYEQYF. The CDR3 DNA reads TGCGCCAGCAGATTCGGACTAGCGGGGGGAACCTACGAGCAGTACTTC.

In this sample, this clone turned up once. The rearrangement uses TRBV6-5 and TRBJ2-1; possibly TRBD2 for D (5 bases). V dropped 2 bases and J dropped 3 bases, with 8 bases sitting between them. CDR3 size: 14 residues. Germline V gene data show CDR1 as MNHEY and CDR2 as SVGAGI. CDR3 DNA sequence: TGTGCCAGCAGTTACCAACGGGACTACAATGAGCAGTTCTTC. Protein product: CASSYQRDYNEQFF.

The chain couples TRBV5-4 to TRBJ1-1, with D perhaps TRBD1 (5 bases). The CDR3 extends over 15 amino acids. Per germline, CDR1 SGHNT and CDR2 YYREEE (reference sequence). V was clipped by 0 bases and J by 0 bases, with 9 bases between them. Written as DNA, the CDR3 is TGTGCCAGCAGCTTGGTAGGACACATGAACACTGAAGCTTTCTTT. It yields the protein CASSLVGHMNTEAFF. Together with reference TRBV5-4 and TRBJ1-1, the CDR3 gives the full variable domain: ETGVTQSPTHLIKTRGQQVTLRCSSQSGHNTVSWYQQALGQGPQFIFQYYREEENGRGNFPPRFSGLQFPNYSSELNVNALELDDSALYLCASSLVGHMNTEAFFGQGTRLTVV.

Details on this clone: An end of the junction does not agree with germline; a read error may underlie this. The chain is built from TRBV3-1 (or the pseudogene TRBV3-2) and TRBJ1-2; TRBD1 aligns across 9 bases. The CDR3 totals 14 residues. CDR1 is LGHDT and CDR2 is YNNKEL in the germline V gene (reference sequence). CDR3: CTSSRGTGTWSYTF. CDR3 in DNA: TGTACCAGCAGCCGCGGGACAGGGACCTGGAGCTACACCTTC.

The genes are TRBV12-5 and TRBJ2-3; TRBD2 is a possible D gene (6 bases). The V gene lost 8 bases and the J gene lost 3 bases, with 24 bases spanning the gap. Per the germline V gene, CDR1 is LGHNT and CDR2 is FRNRAP. This CDR3 comprises 17 residues. CDR3 region: CASLPGVQSVGTDTQYF. The CDR3 coding sequence is TGTGCTAGTTTGCCGGGGGTACAGTCTGTAGGGACAGATACGCAGTATTTT.

The chain is built from TRBV10-1 and TRBJ2-2, with 7 bases lining up with TRBD1. The junction had 4 bases not matched to a gene; V was cut back by 6 bases and J by 6 bases. There are 13 residues in the CDR3. Looked up from germline, CDR1 is WNHNN and CDR2 is SYGVQD (reference sequence). CDR3 region: CASRPGGSGELFF. The CDR3 bases are TGCGCCAGCAGGCCAGGGGGTTCCGGGGAGCTGTTTTTT.

The rearrangement uses TRBV29-1 and TRBJ2-5, with 7 bases lining up with TRBD2. CDR1 and CDR2 (germline): SQVTM, ANQGSEA. The CDR3 has 13 amino acids. After removal of 2 bases from V and 10 bases from J, the junction contained 10 bases not matched to a gene. The CDR3 here is CSVEHTGRGDQYF. The CDR3 region has the DNA TGCAGCGTTGAACACACAGGTCGGGGGGACCAGTACTTC.

The V call is TRBV9, the J call TRBJ2-1; 7 nucleotides align to TRBD2. With 4 bases clipped from V and 4 bases from J, the junction kept 8 bases outside the gene matches. This CDR3 has 15 residues. The germline V gene encodes CDR1 SGDLS and CDR2 YYNGEE. DNA for the CDR3: TGTGCCAGCAGCTTGGTACCGGGGGGTTACAATGAGCAGTTCTTC. It translates to CASSLVPGGYNEQFF.

This chain links TRBV4-1 with TRBJ2-5, with D unclear. V gave up 0 bases and J gave up 3 bases, with 5 bases separating them. This CDR3 comprises 13 residues. CDR1 MGHRA and CDR2 YSYEKL come from the germline V gene. The CDR3 bases are TGCGCCAGCAGCCAAGATTTCGAAGAGACCCAGTACTTC. Its protein is CASSQDFEETQYF.

V gene TRBV19 combines with J gene TRBJ1-4, with TRBD1 matching over 7 bases. The CDR3 spans 13 residues. Germline V CDR1 and CDR2: LNHDA, SQIVND (reference sequence). With 8 bases clipped from V and 4 bases from J, the junction kept 4 bases outside the gene matches. CDR3 region: CASCRDSNEKLFF. The DNA of the CDR3 is TGTGCCAGTTGCCGGGACAGTAATGAAAAACTGTTTTTT. The whole variable domain, filled in from reference TRBV19 and TRBJ1-4, reads DGGITQSPKYLFRKEGQNVTLSCEQNLNHDAMYWYRQDPGQGLRLIYYSQIVNDFQKGDIAEGYSVSREKKESFPLTVTSAQKNPTAFYLCASCRDSNEKLFFGSGTQLSVL.

V usage is TRBV21-1 and J usage is TRBJ2-3; no DNA check was done on the table's D call, TRBD2. TRBV21-1 is a known pseudogene. The CDR3 spans 20 residues. CDR3 residues: CASSKWSYKLALRVRDTQYF. CDR3 in DNA: TGTGCCAGCAGCAAATGGTCCTATAAACTAGCGCTTAGAGTCCGCGATACGCAGTATTTT.

V gene TRBV18 combines with J gene TRBJ2-2, with 9 bases aligning to TRBD1. V shed 3 bases, J shed 7 bases, and the junction held 6 bases outside the gene matches. The CDR3 runs 15 residues. Germline CDR1 KGHSH, CDR2 LQKENI. CDR3 in DNA: TGTGCCAGCTCACCTCCGGGACAGGGAAGCGGGGAGCTGTTTTTT. Its translation: CASSPPGQGSGELFF.

This clone was seen a handful of times. This sequence joins TRBV5-1 and TRBJ1-1; 11 positions match TRBD1. Germline loops: CDR1 SGHRS, CDR2 YFSETQ. The CDR3 is 15 residues long. With 4 bases clipped from V and 4 bases from J, the junction kept 6 bases outside the gene matches. In DNA form, the CDR3 reads TGCGCCAGCAGCGCGGACAGGGGGCTGGGCACTGAAGCTTTCTTT. Translation: CASSADRGLGTEAFF.

The chain carries TRBV2 and TRBJ2-5; possibly TRBD2 for D (5 bases). The CDR3 extends over 16 amino acids. CDR1 SNHLY and CDR2 FYNNEI come from the germline V gene. V shed 6 bases and J shed 1 base, with 18 bases lying between them. CDR3 sequence (DNA): TGTGCCAGCAGCTCTCAGGTTCCGGGGTCCCAAGAGACCCAGTACTTC. Translation gives CASSSQVPGSQETQYF.

The V gene is TRBV7-8, the J gene TRBJ1-1, with D unresolved. V lost 1 base and J 0 bases, leaving 3 bases between the germline ends. The CDR3 runs to 13 residues. Germline CDR1 SGHVS, CDR2 FQNEAQ. The CDR3 is CASSLDMNTEAFF. As DNA, the CDR3 is TGTGCCAGCAGCTTAGATATGAACACTGAAGCTTTCTTT. Based on the CDR3 plus reference TRBV7-8 and TRBJ1-1, the full variable domain is GAGVSQSPRYKVAKRGQDVALRCDPISGHVSLFWYQQALGQGPEFLTYFQNEAQLDKSGLPSDRFFAERPEGSVSTLKIQRTQQEDSAVYLCASSLDMNTEAFFGQGTRLTVV.

The chain has TRBV2 and TRBJ2-2, with 8 positions matching TRBD2. The V gene's germline CDR1 is SNHLY and CDR2 FYNNEI. The CDR3 loop spans 15 amino acids. The J segment lost 4 bases and the V segment lost 5 bases, leaving 6 bases of the junction unmatched. The DNA for the CDR3 is TGTGCCAGCAGTCTGAGCGGGAGTGGCACCGGGGAGCTGTTTTTT. Translated: CASSLSGSGTGELFF.

The CDR3 loop reads CASSRSTRGLNRNEQFF. The CDR3 coding sequence is TGTGCCAGCAGCCGATCGACGCGGGGCCTGAATCGAAATGAGCAGTTCTTC. The V call is TRBV7-6, the J call TRBJ2-1; TRBD2 might be the D (6 bases). Trimming took 5 bases from V and 7 from J, leaving 24 bases between them. The CDR3 runs to 17 residues. Looked up from germline, CDR1 is SGHVS and CDR2 is FNYEAQ.

This clone has a handful of counts. This sequence joins TRBV11-2 and TRBJ2-1; 12 nucleotides align to TRBD2. V trimming: 5 bases; J trimming: 7 bases; junction bases outside the gene matches: 6. Per germline, CDR1 SGHAT and CDR2 FQNNGV. This CDR3 is built from 15 residues. CDR3: CASSPTSGSDNEQFF. The CDR3 nucleotides read TGTGCCAGCAGCCCGACTAGCGGGAGTGATAATGAGCAGTTCTTC. Full variable domain (missing parts from reference TRBV11-2 and TRBJ2-1): EAGVAQSPRYKIIEKRQSVAFWCNPISGHATLYWYQQILGQGPKLLIQFQNNGVVDDSQLPKDRFSAERLKGVDSTLKIQPAKLEDSAVYLCASSPTSGSDNEQFFGPGTRLTVL.

The V and J genes are TRBV3-1 (or the pseudogene TRBV3-2) and TRBJ2-1, with 9 bases identical to TRBD2. This CDR3 has 14 residues. CDR1 is LGHDT and CDR2 is YNNKEL in the germline V gene (reference sequence). V lost 3 bases, J lost 10 bases, and 7 bases stayed unmatched. The DNA of the CDR3 is TGTGCCAGCAGCCAGTATATAAGCGGGGGGGAGCAGTTCTTC. Translating gives CASSQYISGGEQFF.

The chain is built from TRBV2 and TRBJ1-2; 9 positions match TRBD1. This CDR3 contains 14 residues. V dropped 4 bases and J dropped 4; count of bases not matched to a gene: 4. Germline values: CDR1 SNHLY, CDR2 FYNNEI. CDR3 sequence (DNA): TGTGCCAGCAGTGCCGGGACAGGGAGCTATGGCTACACCTTC. Its translation: CASSAGTGSYGYTF. Looking up the rest from reference TRBV2 and TRBJ1-2 gives the full variable domain: EPEVTQTPSHQVTQMGQEVILRCVPISNHLYFYWYRQILGQKVEFLVSFYNNEISEKSEIFDDQFSVERPDGSNFTLKIRSTKLEDSAMYFCASSAGTGSYGYTFGSGTRLTVV.

The genes are TRBV18 and TRBJ2-5; 8 nucleotides agree with TRBD2. The CDR3 totals 16 residues. Germline CDR1 is KGHSH and CDR2 is LQKENI. With 1 base clipped from V and 5 bases from J, the junction kept 9 bases outside the gene matches. CDR3 sequence: CASSPLQAGVRETQYF. CDR3 DNA sequence: TGTGCCAGCTCACCACTTCAAGCGGGAGTTAGGGAGACCCAGTACTTC.

This clone was observed once. The chain uses TRBV19 and TRBJ1-5; D gene uncertain. Germline V CDR1 and CDR2: LNHDA, SQIVND (reference sequence). Trimming removed 3 bases at V and 9 bases at J, with 15 bases between. This CDR3 has 14 amino acids. The CDR3 coding sequence is TGTGCCAGTAGTATTGTAACGGGGATAAGGCCCCAGCATTTT. It encodes CASSIVTGIRPQHF.

This rearrangement joins TRBV4-3 to TRBJ1-2; 11 bases are a match to TRBD1. V trimming: 1 base; J trimming: 6 bases; junction bases outside the gene matches: 4. Germline assignment: CDR1 LGHNA and CDR2 YSLEER. CDR3 length equals 15 residues. The CDR3 DNA sequence: TGCGCCAGCAGCCAAGCCGGACAGGGGGCAGATGGCTACACCTTC. It is translated as CASSQAGQGADGYTF.

The chain uses TRBV5-4 and TRBJ1-1; D is possibly TRBD1 (6 bases). Trimming left V 4 bases short and J 2 bases short, with 12 bases between. CDR1 and CDR2 (germline): SGHNT, YYREEE (reference sequence). CDR3 length: 14 residues. For the CDR3, the DNA is TGTGCCAGCAGCCCCGGGACACCCAACACTGAAGCTTTCTTT. Translated: CASSPGTPNTEAFF.

This chain uses TRBV5-4 with TRBJ2-1; the match to TRBD1 covers 7 bases. CDR1 and CDR2 from the germline V gene are SGHNT and YYREEE (reference sequence). The CDR3 is 15 residues long. After removal of 0 bases from V and 9 bases from J, the junction contained 9 bases not matched to a gene. CDR3 sequence: CASSLEQGSLGEQFF. In nucleotides, the CDR3 is TGTGCCAGCAGCTTGGAACAGGGGAGTCTCGGTGAGCAGTTCTTC.

The V gene is TRBV5-6, the J gene TRBJ1-1; the D gene is possibly TRBD1 (6 bases). This CDR3 has 15 residues. V was trimmed by 2 bases and J by 6 bases, leaving 17 bases between them. Germline V CDR1 and CDR2: SGHDT, YYEEEE. CDR3: CASSFQGLPSAEAFF. The CDR3 DNA follows: TGTGCCAGCAGCTTCCAGGGGCTACCCTCCGCTGAAGCTTTCTTT.

This chain joins TRBV18 and TRBJ2-7; D possibly corresponds to TRBD1 (6 bases). The CDR3 contains 12 residues. With 6 bases removed from V and 4 bases from J, the gap between germline ends came to 10 bases. Germline CDR1 and CDR2: KGHSH and LQKENI. In DNA, the CDR3 is TGTGCCAGCTCCCCGGGACAATACGAGCAGTACGTC. This codes for CASSPGQYEQYV.

The chain employs TRBV6-5 and TRBJ1-2, with D possibly matching TRBD1 (6 bases). The CDR3 has 13 residues. Trimming left V 6 bases short and J 7 bases short, with 15 bases between. Germline assignment: CDR1 MNHEY and CDR2 SVGAGI. CDR3 sequence (DNA): TGTGCCAGCAGCCGACAGGTACTTGCTGGCTACACCTTC. It yields the protein CASSRQVLAGYTF.

This chain joins TRBV6-5 and TRBJ1-4, with D perhaps matching TRBD1 (6 bases). The CDR3 length is 12 residues. Between the trimmed V and J ends, which lost 6 bases and 8 bases, there was a span of 10 bases. The germline V gene has CDR1 MNHEY and CDR2 SVGAGI. The CDR3, as DNA: TGTGCCAGCAGGACAGGACCGGAAAAACTGTTTTTT. Translated: CASRTGPEKLFF.

This clone was recorded once. V is TRBV6-4 and J is TRBJ2-2; possible D gene TRBD1, 6 bases. The CDR3 contains 15 residues. Germline V gene data show CDR1 as MRHNA and CDR2 as SNTAGT. V was cut by 4 bases and J by 2 bases, with 11 bases left in between. The CDR3 bases are TGTGCCAGCAGTGGAGGGGGAGCAAACACCGGGGAGCTGTTTTTT. Translation gives CASSGGGANTGELFF.